The next 28 T cell receptor beta chains were all read from a single sample in a study of blood T cell repertoires in COVID-19. Repertoires were generated with immunoSEQ multiplex PCR, while TCRdb's copy carries only in-frame clones and drops some. The sample lists 180,000 or so clones, 70% to 80% seen once, with roughly 12% in the top ten. Sequences were obtained from peripheral blood. The receptors here all came from a man in his forties or fifties who had recovered from COVID-19.

V gene TRBV19 combines with J gene TRBJ2-2; TRBD1 matches 7 bases. CDR3 size: 15 residues. The V gene end was trimmed by 6 bases and the J gene end by 3 bases; junction bases not matched to a gene: 7. Germline V gene data show CDR1 as LNHDA and CDR2 as SQIVND (reference sequence). The CDR3 region has the DNA TGTGCCAGTAGCCAGGCAGGGGGATACACCGGGGAGCTGTTTTTT. As protein: CASSQAGGYTGELFF.

The chain uses TRBV19 and TRBJ2-7; D gene ambiguous. The CDR3 runs to 14 residues. CDR1 is LNHDA and CDR2 is SQIVND in the germline V gene (reference sequence). The V gene lost 4 bases and the J gene lost 6 bases, with 16 bases spanning the gap. CDR3 sequence: CASSTAGRVSEQYF. The CDR3 region has the DNA TGTGCCAGTAGTACGGCTGGTCGGGTGAGCGAGCAGTACTTC.

J is TRBJ2-1 and V is TRBV6-1, with D perhaps matching TRBD1 (6 bases). Germline V lookup: CDR1 MNHNS, CDR2 SASEGT. This CDR3 is 15 amino acids long. The V end lost 3 bases, the J end lost 4 bases, and 13 bases lay between the germline ends. For the CDR3, the DNA is TGTGCCAGCAGTGACGGGACAAGCGCTTACAATGAGCAGTTCTTC. It codes for CASSDGTSAYNEQFF.

The chain is built from TRBV29-1 and TRBJ2-1, with 7 bases that match TRBD2. The CDR3 is 12 amino acids. From germline, CDR1 is SQVTM and CDR2 ANQGSEA. Trimming took 2 bases from V and 9 from J; bases not matched to a gene: 4. In DNA form, the CDR3 reads TGCAGCGTTGAACGACTAGCTGGTGAGCAGTTCTTC. Amino acid sequence: CSVERLAGEQFF.

This clone was detected a few times. V gene TRBV5-6 combines with J gene TRBJ2-2; a possible D gene is TRBD1 (6 bases). Germline loops: CDR1 SGHDT, CDR2 YYEEEE. Trimming removed 4 bases from V and 4 bases from J, with 14 bases in between. This CDR3 has 15 residues. In DNA, the CDR3 is TGTGCCAGCAGCAGGGACACTCGGGGCACCGGGGAGCTGTTTTTT. This gives the protein CASSRDTRGTGELFF.

This clone has a single count. This chain joins TRBV20-1 and TRBJ2-1; weak D call: TRBD1 (6 bases). Trimming stripped 3 bases from V and 6 bases from J, with 18 bases between. This CDR3 spans 15 amino acids. CDR1 DFQATT and CDR2 SNEGSKA come from the germline V gene (reference sequence). In nucleotides, the CDR3 is TGCAGTGCTAGTGACTACAGGGACACTCTCAATGAGCAGTTCTTC. It yields the protein CSASDYRDTLNEQFF.

In its sample, this clone was seen once. This chain uses TRBV30 with TRBJ2-3; 7 bases are shared with TRBD2. The CDR3 is made up of 15 amino acids. The germline V gene has CDR1 GTSNPN and CDR2 SVGIG (reference sequence). Trimming removed 2 bases from V and 2 bases from J; junction bases left unmatched: 7. The CDR3 DNA reads TGTGCCTGGAGTAGGGCGGGAGCGACCACAGATACGCAGTATTTT. It encodes CAWSRAGATTDTQYF.

V and J are TRBV2 and TRBJ1-1; no definite D call. Trimming removed 8 bases at V and 0 bases at J, with 13 bases between. The V gene's germline CDR1 is SNHLY and CDR2 FYNNEI. The CDR3 totals 14 residues. CDR3 in amino acids: CASSPRRLNTEAFF. The CDR3 DNA reads as TGTGCCAGCTCCCCAAGGCGGTTGAACACTGAAGCTTTCTTT.

V is TRBV18 and J is TRBJ2-7; 9 bases map to TRBD2. CDR3 length: 17 amino acids. CDR1 is KGHSH and CDR2 is LQKENI in the germline V gene. V gave up 2 bases and J gave up 0 bases; unmatched junction bases: 8. CDR3 nucleotide sequence: TGTGCCAGCTCACCAATAACTAGCGGGCGTAGCTCCTACGAGCAGTACTTC. Its protein is CASSPITSGRSSYEQYF.

The J gene is TRBJ2-2, the V gene TRBV30; 7 bases agree with TRBD2. V lost 4 bases to trimming and J lost 5 bases; unmatched junction nucleotides: 16. CDR3 length: 17 residues. The germline gives CDR1 GTSNPN, CDR2 SVGIG (reference sequence). CDR3 region: CAWNGSPGLTHTGELFF. DNA of the CDR3: TGTGCCTGGAACGGGTCCCCGGGACTAACCCATACCGGGGAGCTGTTTTTT.

In its sample, this clone was seen once. The J gene is TRBJ2-5, the V gene TRBV6-5; 7 bases fit TRBD2. J gave up 0 bases and V 11 bases, and 9 bases lay outside the gene matches. The germline V gene has CDR1 MNHEY and CDR2 SVGAGI. This CDR3 contains 14 residues. The CDR3 DNA follows: TGTGCCTCCAGGGCCCTAGCGGACCAAGAGACCCAGTACTTC. It is translated as CASRALADQETQYF.

The V gene is TRBV2, the J gene TRBJ2-3; maybe TRBD2 (6 bases). The CDR3 loop spans 17 amino acids. Trimming stripped 8 bases from V and 6 bases from J, with 27 bases between. Germline V gene sequence: CDR1 SNHLY, CDR2 FYNNEI. As DNA, the CDR3 is TGTGCCAGCGGACGAGGAGGGAAACAGAGTATCACGGATACGCAGTATTTT. Amino acids: CASGRGGKQSITDTQYF.

The genes are TRBV3-1 (or the pseudogene TRBV3-2) and TRBJ2-4; 7 bases map to TRBD2. This CDR3 has 13 amino acids. After removal of 6 bases from V and 7 bases from J, the junction contained 6 bases not matched to a gene. The germline gives CDR1 LGHDT, CDR2 YNNKEL (reference sequence). The DNA of the CDR3 is TGTGCCAGCAGTCGCGGGAGTGGGAACATTCAGTACTTC. Translated: CASSRGSGNIQYF.

The chain is built from TRBV10-3 and TRBJ2-4; D gene ambiguous. Trimming took 3 bases from V and 3 from J, leaving 15 bases between them. CDR1 is ENHRY, CDR2 SYGVKD, per germline. CDR3 size: 16 residues. Here the CDR3 DNA reads TGTGCCATCAGTGAAGTTGCGGCAGACGTCAAAAACATTCAGTACTTC. Its translation: CAISEVAADVKNIQYF.

This clone is a singleton in its sample. The J gene is TRBJ1-1, the V gene TRBV3-1 (or the pseudogene TRBV3-2); perhaps TRBD1 as D (6 bases). This CDR3 is 13 amino acids long. CDR1 is LGHDT and CDR2 is YNNKEL in the germline V gene (reference sequence). Deletions cut 6 bases from V and 3 bases from J, with 11 bases between. DNA of the CDR3: TGTGCCAGCAGTCATAAGGGGGACACTGAAGCTTTCTTT. Translation gives CASSHKGDTEAFF.

The rearrangement links TRBV10-3 to TRBJ1-5; 7 bases are shared with TRBD1. Germline V CDR1 and CDR2: ENHRY, SYGVKD. J was trimmed by 7 bases and V by 3 bases; bases with no gene match: 12. This CDR3 spans 16 amino acids. CDR3 sequence (DNA): TGTGCCATCAGTGATGGGGGACACTCAGGGGGACAGCCCCAGCATTTT. Translated, it gives CAISDGGHSGGQPQHF.

The V call is TRBV7-8, the J call TRBJ2-1, with TRBD2 identical over 8 bases. V shed 5 bases and J 8 bases; nucleotides not matched to a gene: 8. The CDR3 runs 14 residues. Germline loops: CDR1 SGHVS, CDR2 FQNEAQ. The CDR3 loop reads CASSGSGGKDEQFF. Written as DNA, the CDR3 is TGTGCCAGCAGCGGCAGCGGGGGAAAAGATGAGCAGTTCTTC. The variable domain in full, completed from reference TRBV7-8 and TRBJ2-1, reads GAGVSQSPRYKVAKRGQDVALRCDPISGHVSLFWYQQALGQGPEFLTYFQNEAQLDKSGLPSDRFFAERPEGSVSTLKIQRTQQEDSAVYLCASSGSGGKDEQFFGPGTRLTVL.

This clone was observed many times. The V gene is TRBV11-1, the J gene TRBJ2-7; maybe TRBD2 (6 bases). This CDR3 has 14 amino acids. Trimming shortened V by 0 bases and J by 0 bases, and 6 bases separated the two germline ends. Germline-derived CDR1 and CDR2 are SGHAT and FQDESV (reference sequence). CDR3 in amino acids: CASSLASGSYEQYF. CDR3 DNA: TGTGCCAGCAGCTTAGCTAGCGGCTCCTACGAGCAGTACTTC.

The rearrangement joins TRBV27 to TRBJ2-1, with 14 bases that match TRBD2. J lost 8 bases, V lost 5 bases, and 8 bases had no gene match. The CDR3 has 16 amino acids. Germline CDR1 MNHEY, CDR2 SMNVEV (reference sequence). The CDR3 DNA reads TGTGCCAGCAGTCCGGGACTAGCGGGAGCTTACTATGAGCAGTTCTTC. Amino acids: CASSPGLAGAYYEQFF.

The chain recombines TRBV19 with TRBJ1-1, with D possibly being TRBD1 (5 bases). Germline CDR1 is LNHDA and CDR2 is SQIVND (reference sequence). The V gene lost 3 bases and the J gene lost 6 bases, with 14 bases spanning the gap. The CDR3 covers 14 residues. As DNA, the CDR3 is TGTGCCAGTAGTATCTTCCAGAAGGGGTCTGAAGCTTTCTTT. It yields the protein CASSIFQKGSEAFF. Full variable domain (remainder filled in from reference TRBV19 and TRBJ1-1): DGGITQSPKYLFRKEGQNVTLSCEQNLNHDAMYWYRQDPGQGLRLIYYSQIVNDFQKGDIAEGYSVSREKKESFPLTVTSAQKNPTAFYLCASSIFQKGSEAFFGQGTRLTVV.

This clone was seen more than once but under ten times. The genes are TRBV6-1 and TRBJ2-4, with 7 bases identical to TRBD1. V lost 2 bases, J lost 4 bases, and 11 bases stayed unmatched. Germline assignment: CDR1 MNHNS and CDR2 SASEGT. The CDR3 is 17 residues long. CDR3 nucleotides: TGTGCCAGCAGTGAATCGATAGGGGCCAGGGGGAAAAACATTCAGTACTTC. Translation: CASSESIGARGKNIQYF.

This chain links TRBV19 with TRBJ2-7, with 8 bases that match TRBD1. Germline loops: CDR1 LNHDA, CDR2 SQIVND (reference sequence). This CDR3 spans 13 amino acids. J lost 4 bases, V lost 5 bases, and 4 bases had no gene match. The CDR3, as DNA: TGTGCCAGTAGTGACAGGGGTTTTTACGAGCAGTACTTC. It yields the protein CASSDRGFYEQYF.

The chain uses TRBV28 and TRBJ1-4; the match to TRBD1 covers 9 bases. This CDR3 region has 15 residues. V lost 4 bases to trimming and J lost 7 bases; unmatched junction nucleotides: 7. Germline CDR1 and CDR2: MDHEN and SYDVKM. CDR3 in DNA: TGTGCCAGCAGTTATGTCGACAGGGGGGGTGAAAAACTGTTTTTT. Translated, it gives CASSYVDRGGEKLFF.

The chain is built from TRBV10-3 and TRBJ2-7; 9 bases align to TRBD2. The germline CDR1 and CDR2 sequences are ENHRY and SYGVKD. The CDR3 runs 16 residues. V shed 0 bases and J 6 bases; nucleotides not matched to a gene: 9. The CDR3 here is CAISESGLAGSLEQYF. The CDR3 DNA reads as TGTGCCATCAGTGAGTCGGGACTAGCTGGATCGCTCGAGCAGTACTTC.

J is TRBJ2-5 and V is TRBV5-1; 8 bases are shared with TRBD2. V lost 3 bases and J lost 2; bases outside the gene matches: 9. Germline V CDR1 and CDR2: SGHRS, YFSETQ. The CDR3 is 16 amino acids. The CDR3 here is CASSWGGLAGQETQYF. The DNA for the CDR3 is TGCGCCAGCAGCTGGGGCGGCCTAGCGGGTCAAGAGACCCAGTACTTC. The whole variable domain, remainder taken from reference TRBV5-1 and TRBJ2-5, is KAGVTQTPRYLIKTRGQQVTLSCSPISGHRSVSWYQQTPGQGLQFLFEYFSETQRNKGNFPGRFSGRQFSNSRSEMNVSTLELGDSALYLCASSWGGLAGQETQYFGPGTRLLVL.

V and J are TRBV30 and TRBJ2-1, with TRBD1 matching 12 bases. Trimming took 3 bases from V and 0 from J; bases not matched to a gene: 3. From germline, CDR1 is GTSNPN and CDR2 SVGIG (reference sequence). The CDR3 sequence is 16 residues long. CDR3 sequence reads: CAWSAGQGASYNEQFF. The CDR3, as DNA: TGTGCCTGGAGCGCGGGACAGGGGGCCTCCTACAATGAGCAGTTCTTC.

The V gene is TRBV15, the J gene TRBJ2-1; 10 positions match TRBD2. The germline CDR1 and CDR2 sequences are LNHNV and YYDKDF (reference sequence). CDR3 length: 15 residues. V trimming: 0 bases; J trimming: 12 bases; junction bases outside the gene matches: 8. The CDR3 here is CATSRDRASGRGQFF. The CDR3 DNA reads as TGTGCCACCAGCAGAGATAGAGCTAGCGGGAGAGGGCAGTTCTTC.

The chain joins TRBV5-1 to TRBJ2-5, with TRBD2 matching 15 bases. CDR1 SGHRS and CDR2 YFSETQ come from the germline V gene. CDR3 length: 19 amino acids. With V trimmed by 4 bases and J by 2 bases, 12 bases remained unmatched. CDR3 amino acids: CASSNPGLAGGIRQETQYF. CDR3 bases: TGCGCCAGCAGCAACCCCGGACTAGCGGGAGGGATTCGGCAAGAGACCCAGTACTTC.